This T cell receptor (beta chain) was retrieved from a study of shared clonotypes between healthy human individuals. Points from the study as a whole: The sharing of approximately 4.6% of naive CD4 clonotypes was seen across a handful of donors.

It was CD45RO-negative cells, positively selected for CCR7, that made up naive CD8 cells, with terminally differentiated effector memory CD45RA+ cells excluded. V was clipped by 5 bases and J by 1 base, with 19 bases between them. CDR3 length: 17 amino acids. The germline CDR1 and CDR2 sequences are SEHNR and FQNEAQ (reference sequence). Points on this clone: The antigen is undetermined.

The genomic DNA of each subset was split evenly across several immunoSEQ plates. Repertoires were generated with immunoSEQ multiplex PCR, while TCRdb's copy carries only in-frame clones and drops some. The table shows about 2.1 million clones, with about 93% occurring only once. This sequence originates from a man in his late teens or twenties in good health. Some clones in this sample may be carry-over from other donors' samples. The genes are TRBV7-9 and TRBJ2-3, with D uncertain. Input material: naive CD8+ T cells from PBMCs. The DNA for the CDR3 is TGTGCCAGCAGCCGGAACATGGAAATGGCCCGCACAGATACGCAGTATTTT. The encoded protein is CASSRNMEMARTDTQYF.